The rows below give T cell receptor beta chains drawn from one sample of a study of cytomegalovirus exposure and HLA in healthy donors. Clones were sequenced by immunoSEQ multiplex PCR, and TCRdb holds only the in-frame ones, with some missing. The repertoire holds over 150,000 clones, with 78% as singletons. The sample comprised PBMCs. These receptors came from a woman aged 50 to 60 in good health and CMV-seropositive. Both conserved end residues are part of each CDR3. A D gene is named only where the DNA matches it firmly. Part of the rows lack a size; the others show once, few, many or a class for expanded clones.

16,NA,NA,TRBJ2-7,TRBV7-9,TGTGCCAGCAGTTCTCGATCCGGGACAATCACCTACGAGCAGTACTTC,CASSSRSGTITYEQYF
12,NA,NA,TRBJ2-7,TRBV10-3,TGTGCCATCAGTCCAGGGAACCCCGAGCAGTACTTC,CAISPGNPEQYF
11,NA,NA,TRBJ2-4,TRBV6-5,TGTGCCAGCAGACAGGGAAACATTCAGTACTTC,CASRQGNIQYF
15,NA,TRBD1,TRBJ2-7,TRBV6-5,TGTGCCAGCAGTTACTCCGGGACAGGGAAATACGAGCAGTACTTC,CASSYSGTGKYEQYF
16,NA,TRBD1,TRBJ1-4,TRBV27,TGTGCCAGCAGGGGGACAGGGGAAGGAACTAATGAAAAACTGTTTTTT,CASRGTGEGTNEKLFF
14,NA,NA,TRBJ2-3,TRBV15,TGTGCCACCAGCCGTAGCGACAGCACAGATACGCAGTATTTT,CATSRSDSTDTQYF
16,NA,TRBD2,TRBJ2-3,TRBV30,TGTGCCTGGAGTGTCCAGCGGGGAATTGGGGTAGATACGCAGTATTTT,CAWSVQRGIGVDTQYF
12,NA,NA,TRBJ1-2,TRBV6-5,TGTGCCAGCAAGGAGGGCCTTTGGGGCTACACCTTC,CASKEGLWGYTF
15,NA,NA,TRBJ1-1,TRBV6-1,TGTGCCATCTCGTGGGACACCTCTTTGAACACTGAAGCTTTCTTT,CAISWDTSLNTEAFF
23,NA,TRBD2,TRBJ2-1,TRBV5-1,TGCGCCAGCAGCTTGGATCGCGAGAGCGGGGGGCAACCCAGGTCAGTCTCCTACAATGAGCAGTTCTTC,CASSLDRESGGQPRSVSYNEQFF
14,NA,NA,TRBJ2-7,TRBV5-6,TGTGCCAGCAGCTTCCGGGGTGGGTCCTACGAGCAGTACTTC,CASSFRGGSYEQYF
14,NA,NA,TRBJ1-2,TRBV7-9,TGTGCCAGCAGCTTAGCTGTCGGTAACTATGGCTACACCTTC,CASSLAVGNYGYTF
17,NA,NA,TRBJ1-6,TRBV5-1,TGCGCCAGCAGCTTACGGACACCTAGCTCCTATAATTCACCCCTCCACTTT,CASSLRTPSSYNSPLHF
15,NA,NA,TRBJ1-4,TRBV6-1,TGTGCCAGCAGGGTTCGAGGAGAAACTAATGAAAAACTGTTTTTT,CASRVRGETNEKLFF
14,NA,TRBD1,TRBJ1-4,TRBV19,TGTGCCAGTATCGGACAGGGGGTGGATGAAAAACTGTTTTTT,CASIGQGVDEKLFF
15,NA,TRBD2,TRBJ2-1,TRBV2,TGTGCCAGCAGTGTGGGCGGGGGGGGCTACAATGAGCAGTTCTTC,CASSVGGGGYNEQFF
14,NA,NA,TRBJ2-3,TRBV5-1,TGCGCCAGCAGCTTGCTAAGAGGCACAGATACGCAGTATTTT,CASSLLRGTDTQYF
12,NA,TRBD1,TRBJ1-2,TRBV27,TGTGCCAGCAGTCGACAGGGATATGGCTACACCTTC,CASSRQGYGYTF
14,NA,NA,TRBJ1-5,TRBV12-5,TGTGCTAGTGGTTTCCACCAGATCAATCAGCCCCAGCATTTT,CASGFHQINQPQHF
16,NA,NA,TRBJ2-2,TRBV18,TGTGCCAGCTCACAGATTCAGTCTCCCCCCACCGGGGAGCTGTTTTTT,CASSQIQSPPTGELFF
14,NA,NA,TRBJ1-2,TRBV6-6,TGTGCCAGCAGTTCTCCGGGGGAAAGCTATGGCTACACCTTC,CASSSPGESYGYTF
13,NA,NA,TRBJ1-5,TRBV18,TGTGCCAGCTCGATAACAGGATTGGAGTCCCAGCATTTT,CASSITGLESQHF
14,NA,NA,TRBJ1-3,TRBV6-5,TGTGCCAGCAGTTCGAGGGCCTCTGGAAACACCATATATTTT,CASSSRASGNTIYF
18,NA,TRBD2,TRBJ2-2,TRBV10-3,TGTGCCATCAGTCCCCGGCGGGGGGACGACCGGGGCACCGGGGAGCTGTTTTTT,CAISPRRGDDRGTGELFF
12,few,NA,TRBJ1-1,TRBV30,TGTGCCTGGAGGCGATCAAACACTGAAGCTTTCTTT,CAWRRSNTEAFF
15,NA,TRBD1,TRBJ1-4,TRBV5-1,TGCGCCAGCAGCTTAGGACAGGGGCGAAATGAAAAACTGTTTTTT,CASSLGQGRNEKLFF